The entry below describes one T cell receptor beta chain. Its target is unknown. The sample holds other DNA sequences that translate to the same CDR3. This entry comes from a study of T cell responses to AZD1222 COVID-19 vaccine. Pooling covered second doses at about 4 or about 12 weeks. Study results and limitations: CD4 TCRs covered the whole spike, strongest at regions 160-218 and 743-854. Regions left unmutated in variants are reportedly the target of nearly half of spike-specific TCRs. Most donors were white British, females outnumbered males, and clonal diversity was possibly underestimated.

The CDR3 is made up of 14 amino acids. V was trimmed by 0 bases and J by 3 bases, leaving 6 bases between them. Germline loops: CDR1 SGHDT, CDR2 YYEEEE. Libraries were prepared by immunoSEQ multiplex PCR; TCRdb keeps only in-frame clonotypes and omits some of them. The table includes about 90,000 clones, around 85% detected once. The source of this sequence is an adult who received the AZD1222 COVID-19 vaccine. This material consisted of peripheral blood, taken 28 days after the second AZD1222 dose. The V gene is TRBV5-6, the J gene TRBJ1-4; D is undetermined. The chain's CDR3 is CASSLVRANEKLFF. As DNA, the CDR3 is TGTGCCAGCAGCTTGGTCAGAGCTAATGAAAAACTGTTTTTT.